This entry concerns a single T cell receptor (beta chain). The specificity of this receptor is unknown. At one of its ends the junction is not consistent with the germline gene, which may arise from a read error. These data are taken from a study of OX40 agonist ivuxolimab in advanced cancers. About the investigation overall: Ivuxolimab was an agonistic, fully human IgG2 monoclonal antibody directed against OX40 (CD134), a costimulatory receptor. The monotherapy dose-escalation portion (N of about 47 patients) of the phase I ivuxolimab trial is reported in the paper. Intravenous ivuxolimab was administered to patients every 2 weeks at six dose levels: 0.01, 0.1, 0.3, 1.5, 3 and 10 mg/kg. Patients were allowed to have had prior anti-PD-1, anti-PD-L1 or anti-CTLA-4 therapy, and roughly two fifths of the dose-escalation patients had been treated with checkpoint inhibitors. Of the approximately 54 dose-escalation patients, hepatocellular carcinoma was present in around 19, melanoma in approximately 15, renal cell carcinoma in 9 and head and neck cancer in 9. Partial responses were achieved by three dose-escalation patients, of whom one had hepatocellular carcinoma and two had cutaneous melanoma. In the dose-escalation cohort, around four fifths of patients were male, and the mean age was approximately 60 years, with a range of 23 to 79. Peripheral TCRbeta sequencing aimed to test whether ivuxolimab altered TCR sequence diversity and caused clonal T-cell expansion. Overall study results and their limits: In the 0.1-3.0 mg/kg groups, partial responders had among the lowest normalized peripheral clonal expansion, particularly in CD8+ T cells. After ivuxolimab, CD8+ T cells had more expanded clones than CD4+ T cells on average. The antigen specificity of the clonally expanded peripheral T cells was not determined. At doses of 0.1 to 3.0 mg/kg, clonal expansion of both CD4+ and CD8+ blood T cells was observed from baseline to week 6. Low levels of normalized T-cell clonal expansion were also seen in some nonresponding patients.

For sequencing of the TCRbeta CDR3 region, genomic DNA was extracted from the sorted cells. TCRbeta CDR3 regions were sequenced using the immunoSEQ Assay. The table comes from immuneACCESS by way of TCRdb, which keeps in-frame sequences with V and J called. Part of the clones is missing from these tables; in studies checked, under half for an unresolved V gene and the rest for unknown reasons. For this sample there are approximately 70,000 clones; roughly 86% appear just once. The ten largest clonotypes hold 6.5% to 7.5% of the sample. The germline V gene (reference sequence) supplies CDR1 MNHEY and CDR2 SMNVEV. Counted from cysteine to phenylalanine, this CDR3 has 13 amino acids. The entry retains the CDR3 DNA only, 39 bases that are in frame from base 1. Patients with a history of autoimmune disease or receiving systemic immunosuppression were excluded from the trial. Peripheral blood for TCR sequencing was collected from all dose cohorts at baseline, on cycle 4 day 1, and on cycle 7 day 1. Samples came from an open-label, multicenter, first-in-human phase I dose-escalation trial of ivuxolimab. Adults with locally advanced or metastatic melanoma, renal cell carcinoma, hepatocellular carcinoma or head and neck squamous cell carcinoma were enrolled in the trial. Before TCR sequencing, CD4+ and CD8+ T cells were separately sorted from peripheral blood.

Sequencing used CD4+ or CD8+ T cells sorted from blood, obtained in a trial of the OX40 agonist ivuxolimab. The receptor's source is an adult with an advanced solid tumor such as melanoma, head and neck, liver or kidney cancer. The chain employs TRBV27 and TRBJ2-2, with no D gene named confidently. The CDR3 region: CASTLIGTGELFF. Here is the DNA: TGTGCCAGCACTTTAATTGGGACCGGGGAGCTGTTTTTT.